The sequence of this T cell receptor (beta chain) was determined in a study of blood T cell repertoires in COVID-19. This clone was recorded only once. Here immunoSEQ multiplex PCR was the method, and the copy in TCRdb shows in-frame clones only, minus some. The repertoire holds 250,000 to 300,000 clones, with 88% as singletons. CDR3 length: 18 amino acids. CDR1 is MGHDK and CDR2 is SYGVNS in the germline V gene. Trimming cost V 5 bases and J 8 bases, with 28 bases left between them. Source material: PBMCs or T cells enriched from blood (not recorded which). The TCR sequence derives from an older woman in a cohort exposed to, infected with or recovered from COVID-19 (not recorded which). The chain has TRBV25-1 and TRBJ2-1; D remains ambiguous. CDR3 sequence: CASSSRPLLALGDDEQFF. In DNA, the CDR3 is TGTGCCAGCAGTTCGCGACCCCTTTTGGCGCTGGGCGATGATGAGCAGTTCTTC.